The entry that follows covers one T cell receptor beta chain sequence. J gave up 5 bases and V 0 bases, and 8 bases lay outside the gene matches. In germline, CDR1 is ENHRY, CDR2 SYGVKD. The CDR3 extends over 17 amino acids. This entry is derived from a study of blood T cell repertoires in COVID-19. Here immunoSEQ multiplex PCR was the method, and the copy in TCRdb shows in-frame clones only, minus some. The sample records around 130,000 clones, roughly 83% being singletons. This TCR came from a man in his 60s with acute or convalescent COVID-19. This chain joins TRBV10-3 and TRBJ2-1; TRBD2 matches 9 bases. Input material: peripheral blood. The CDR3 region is CAISESLRGRGNNEQFF. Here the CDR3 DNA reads TGTGCCATCAGTGAGTCCCTCCGCGGGAGGGGTAACAATGAGCAGTTCTTC.